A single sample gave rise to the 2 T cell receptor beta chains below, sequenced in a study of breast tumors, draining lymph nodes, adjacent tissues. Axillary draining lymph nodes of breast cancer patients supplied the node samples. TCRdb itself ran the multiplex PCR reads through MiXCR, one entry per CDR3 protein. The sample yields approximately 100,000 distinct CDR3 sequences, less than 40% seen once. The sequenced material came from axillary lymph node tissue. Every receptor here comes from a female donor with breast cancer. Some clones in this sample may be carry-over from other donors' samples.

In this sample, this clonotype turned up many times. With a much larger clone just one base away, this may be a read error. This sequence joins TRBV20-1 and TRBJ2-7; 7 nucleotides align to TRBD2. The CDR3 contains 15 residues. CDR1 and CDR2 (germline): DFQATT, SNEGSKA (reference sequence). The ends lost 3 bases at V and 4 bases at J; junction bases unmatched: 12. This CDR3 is CSASDPRLATYEQYF. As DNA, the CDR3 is TGCAGTGCTAGTGATCCCAGACTAGCAACGTACGAGCAGTACTTC.

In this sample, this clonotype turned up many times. The CDR3 here is CATSPPGQGGETQYF. DNA for the CDR3: TGTGCCACCAGTCCTCCGGGACAGGGAGGAGAGACCCAGTACTTC. This chain links TRBV24-1 with TRBJ2-5; 9 bases are shared with TRBD1. J gave up 4 bases and V 6 bases, and 8 bases lay outside the gene matches. Per the germline V gene, CDR1 is KGHDR and CDR2 is SFDVKD. This CDR3 has 15 amino acids.